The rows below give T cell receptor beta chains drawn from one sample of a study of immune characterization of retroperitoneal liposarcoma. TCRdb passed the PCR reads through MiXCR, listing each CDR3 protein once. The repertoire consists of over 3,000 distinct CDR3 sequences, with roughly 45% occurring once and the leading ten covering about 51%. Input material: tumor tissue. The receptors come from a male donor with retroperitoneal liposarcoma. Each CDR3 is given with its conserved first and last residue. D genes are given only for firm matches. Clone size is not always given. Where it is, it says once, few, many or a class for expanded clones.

CDR3aa: CASSPRRLADANEQFF
CDR3nt: TGTGCCAGCAGCCCCCGGCGGCTAGCGGATGCCAATGAGCAGTTCTTC
abundance: NA
d_gene: TRBD2
v_gene: TRBV7-2
j_gene: TRBJ2-1

CDR3aa: CASTDTDGGGNSPLHF
CDR3nt: TGTGCCAGCACCGACACGGACGGCGGTGGAAATTCACCCCTCCACTTT
abundance: hyperexpanded
d_gene: NA
v_gene: TRBV7-9
j_gene: TRBJ1-6

CDR3aa: CATDKSAGYTDTQYF
CDR3nt: TGTGCCACCGATAAGTCTGCGGGATACACAGATACGCAGTATTTT
abundance: medium-sized
d_gene: NA
v_gene: TRBV6-1
j_gene: TRBJ2-3

CDR3aa: CASSKKQTLAGVDNEQFF
CDR3nt: TGTGCCAGCAGTAAAAAGCAAACACTGGCCGGGGTTGACAATGAGCAGTTCTTC
abundance: NA
d_gene: NA
v_gene: TRBV12-3/TRBV12-4
j_gene: TRBJ2-1

CDR3aa: CASSQAPGQGVTNYGYTF
CDR3nt: TGCGCCAGCAGCCAAGCCCCCGGGCAGGGGGTAACTAACTATGGCTACACCTTC
abundance: NA
d_gene: TRBD1
v_gene: TRBV4-3
j_gene: TRBJ1-2

CDR3aa: CASSVRTVSNEQFF
CDR3nt: TGTGCCAGCAGTGTAAGGACAGTGAGCAATGAGCAGTTCTTC
abundance: once
d_gene: NA
v_gene: TRBV6-1
j_gene: TRBJ2-1

CDR3aa: CASSSQLGVVNEQFF
CDR3nt: TGTGCCAGCAGTTCACAGCTGGGAGTGGTGAATGAGCAGTTCTTC
abundance: many
d_gene: NA
v_gene: TRBV6-2/TRBV6-3
j_gene: TRBJ2-1

CDR3aa: CASSQGLASEQYF
CDR3nt: TGTGCCAGCAGTCAGGGACTAGCTAGCGAGCAGTACTTC
abundance: NA
d_gene: TRBD2
v_gene: TRBV27
j_gene: TRBJ2-7

CDR3aa: CASRRDPDTGELFF
CDR3nt: TGTGCCAGCAGGCGGGACCCAGACACCGGGGAGCTGTTTTTT
abundance: large
d_gene: NA
v_gene: TRBV6-1
j_gene: TRBJ2-2

CDR3aa: CASSRGRGTDTQYF
CDR3nt: TGTGCCAGCAGCCGGGGGAGGGGCACAGATACGCAGTATTTT
abundance: NA
d_gene: TRBD2
v_gene: TRBV7-3
j_gene: TRBJ2-3